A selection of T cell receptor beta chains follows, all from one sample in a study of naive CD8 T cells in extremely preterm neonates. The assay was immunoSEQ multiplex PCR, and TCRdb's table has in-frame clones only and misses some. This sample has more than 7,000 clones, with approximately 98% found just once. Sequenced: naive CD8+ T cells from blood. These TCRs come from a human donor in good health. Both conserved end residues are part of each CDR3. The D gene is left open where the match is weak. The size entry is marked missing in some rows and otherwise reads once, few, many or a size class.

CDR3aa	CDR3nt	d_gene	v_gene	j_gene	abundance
CASSLGGQGPKDTQYF	TGTGCCAGCAGCTTAGGCGGCCAGGGGCCCAAAGATACCCAGTACTTC	NA	TRBV13	TRBJ2-5	NA
CASSMSRGYGYTF	TGTGCCAGTAGTATGTCTCGAGGGTATGGCTACACCTTC	NA	TRBV19	TRBJ1-2	NA
CAWSVGGDNYGYTF	TGTGCCTGGAGTGTCGGAGGGGACAACTATGGCTACACCTTC	NA	TRBV30	TRBJ1-2	NA
CASSLRDSYGYTF	TGTGCCAGCAGTTTAAGGGACTCCTATGGCTACACCTTC	NA	TRBV27	TRBJ1-2	NA
CAWSGPIRGEQYF	TGTGCCTGGAGTGGGCCGATCAGAGGCGAGCAGTACTTC	NA	TRBV30	TRBJ2-7	NA
CASSSRTGYGYTF	TGTGCCAGCAGTAGCCGGACAGGCTATGGCTACACCTTC	TRBD1	TRBV28	TRBJ1-2	NA
CSVEESGTGVYEQYF	TGCAGCGTTGAAGAATCCGGGACAGGGGTCTACGAGCAGTACTTC	TRBD1	TRBV29-1	TRBJ2-7	once
CALLRASGRGVDEQFF	TGTGCCCTCCTCCGGGCTAGCGGGAGAGGGGTGGATGAGCAGTTCTTC	TRBD2	TRBV19	TRBJ2-1	NA
CSVGDGTYEQYF	TGCAGCGTGGGAGACGGAACCTACGAGCAGTACTTC	NA	TRBV29-1	TRBJ2-7	NA
CASSIDLFGGKNTGELFF	TGTGCCAGTAGTATAGATCTATTTGGCGGGAAGAACACCGGGGAGCTGTTTTTT	NA	TRBV19	TRBJ2-2	NA
CASITTVGGFNEKLFF	TGTGCCAGCATCACGACAGTCGGGGGTTTTAATGAAAAACTGTTTTTT	NA	TRBV27	TRBJ1-4	NA
CASSPVRLFVNEQFF	TGTGCCAGCTCACCAGTGAGACTTTTTGTGAATGAGCAGTTCTTC	NA	TRBV18	TRBJ2-1	NA
CASREQMDRDKNIQYF	TGTGCCAGCAGGGAGCAGATGGACAGGGATAAAAACATTCAGTACTTC	TRBD1	TRBV2	TRBJ2-4	NA
CASLRVPSTDTQYF	TGTGCCAGTCTCAGGGTTCCAAGCACAGATACGCAGTATTTT	NA	TRBV25-1	TRBJ2-3	once
CASSLAGLMNTEAFF	TGTGCCAGCAGCTTGGCTGGGCTGATGAACACTGAAGCTTTCTTT	NA	TRBV5-8	TRBJ1-1	NA
CAIFSDRAYEQYF	TGTGCCATTTTCTCGGACAGAGCCTACGAGCAGTACTTC	NA	TRBV10-3	TRBJ2-7	NA
CASSGGTSGPGELFF	TGTGCCAGCAGCGGCGGGACTAGCGGGCCCGGGGAGCTGTTTTTT	TRBD2	TRBV9	TRBJ2-2	NA
CASSLGGGGRTEAFF	TGTGCCAGCAGCTTAGGGGGAGGGGGGCGGACTGAAGCTTTCTTT	NA	TRBV7-9	TRBJ1-1	few
CASSILTGNADTQYF	TGTGCCAGTAGTATATTGACAGGAAACGCAGATACGCAGTATTTT	NA	TRBV19	TRBJ2-3	NA
CASSQVGQGFTGELFF	TGCGCCAGCAGCCAAGTAGGGCAGGGGTTCACCGGGGAGCTGTTTTTT	NA	TRBV4-1	TRBJ2-2	once
CASSPFGGTDYEQYF	TGTGCCAGCAGCCCCTTCGGGGGAACCGACTACGAGCAGTACTTC	NA	TRBV7-6	TRBJ2-7	NA
CASSEGQGKRKETQYF	TGCGCCAGCAGTGAGGGACAGGGGAAGCGGAAAGAGACCCAGTACTTC	TRBD1	TRBV10-1	TRBJ2-5	once
CASSRRPGLAGGQWFPPDTQYF	TGTGCCAGCAGCCGGAGGCCGGGACTAGCGGGAGGGCAGTGGTTTCCACCAGATACGCAGTATTTT	TRBD2	TRBV14	TRBJ2-3	NA
CASSVQGYGYTF	TGTGCCAGCAGCGTACAGGGCTATGGCTACACCTTC	NA	TRBV9	TRBJ1-2	NA
CASSLEYGTLGSNTGELFF	TGTGCCAGCAGCTTAGAGTACGGGACTCTAGGCTCGAACACCGGGGAGCTGTTTTTT	NA	TRBV5-4	TRBJ2-2	once
CASRAPGGRAEAFF	TGTGCCAGCAGAGCCCCGGGGGGGCGGGCTGAAGCTTTCTTT	NA	TRBV6-1	TRBJ1-1	NA
CASSGAYYGYTF	TGTGCCAGCAGTGGGGCGTACTATGGCTACACCTTC	NA	TRBV27	TRBJ1-2	NA
CASSPEDRGGDQPQHF	TGCGCCAGCAGCCCAGAGGACAGGGGTGGTGATCAGCCCCAGCATTTT	TRBD1	TRBV4-1	TRBJ1-5	NA
CASSLVTSGLLEQYF	TGTGCCAGCAGCTTGGTGACTAGCGGCCTCCTCGAGCAGTACTTC	TRBD2	TRBV7-9	TRBJ2-7	once
CASSHQVLGAANEKLFF	TGCGCCAGCAGCCACCAAGTCTTGGGGGCAGCTAATGAAAAACTGTTTTTT	NA	TRBV4-1	TRBJ1-4	NA
CASIPKAGVPDSGNTIYF	TGTGCCAGCATTCCTAAAGCAGGGGTGCCCGACTCTGGAAACACCATATATTTT	NA	TRBV28	TRBJ1-3	NA
CASSAGQGLRTEAFF	TGTGCCAGCAGTGCCGGACAGGGTCTTAGAACTGAAGCTTTCTTT	TRBD1	TRBV7-6	TRBJ1-1	NA
CASSLGSILDTQYF	TGTGCCAGCAGCTTGGGGTCTATTTTAGATACGCAGTATTTT	NA	TRBV5-4	TRBJ2-3	NA
CASSMDRGEGWTEAFF	TGTGCCAGCAGCATGGACAGGGGGGAAGGTTGGACTGAAGCTTTCTTT	TRBD1	TRBV28	TRBJ1-1	NA
CASSTRLAATPSNTGELFF	TGCGCCAGCAGCACCCGACTAGCAGCGACACCTTCTAACACCGGGGAGCTGTTTTTT	TRBD2	TRBV5-1	TRBJ2-2	NA
CASSQVQGTYEQYF	TGCGCCAGCAGCCAAGTTCAGGGGACCTACGAGCAGTACTTC	NA	TRBV4-1	TRBJ2-7	NA
CASGETGGSLLDTEAFF	TGTGCCAGCGGAGAGACAGGGGGCTCTCTTTTGGACACTGAAGCTTTCTTT	TRBD1	TRBV7-9	TRBJ1-1	once
CASSLSWGPTEAFF	TGTGCCAGCAGCTTATCTTGGGGGCCCACTGAAGCTTTCTTT	NA	TRBV7-2	TRBJ1-1	NA
CASSLFKEGGPHGYTF	TGTGCCAGCAGTTTATTTAAGGAGGGGGGGCCTCATGGCTACACCTTC	NA	TRBV28	TRBJ1-2	NA
CATSRKRVGVGETQYF	TGTGCCACCAGCCGGAAGAGGGTTGGGGTTGGAGAGACCCAGTACTTC	NA	TRBV15	TRBJ2-5	NA
CASSPGTGGRYGYTF	TGTGCCAGCAGCCCAGGGACAGGAGGGCGGTATGGCTACACCTTC	TRBD1	TRBV7-9	TRBJ1-2	NA
CASCGGGDNSPLHF	TGTGCCAGCTGCGGGGGAGGAGATAATTCACCCCTCCACTTT	NA	TRBV7-9	TRBJ1-6	NA
CASSFITGNGYTF	TGTGCCAGCAGTTTCATAACGGGGAACGGCTACACCTTC	NA	TRBV27	TRBJ1-2	NA
CASSLAGAGAEGYTF	TGTGCCAGCAGCTTGGCCGGGGCAGGGGCGGAGGGCTACACCTTC	NA	TRBV5-4	TRBJ1-2	NA
CASSLRTEAFF	TGTGCCAGCAGCTTACGGACTGAAGCTTTCTTT	NA	TRBV5-6	TRBJ1-1	NA
CASSPRTGAYEQYF	TGTGCCAGCAGCCCACGGACAGGGGCCTACGAGCAGTACTTC	TRBD1	TRBV7-9	TRBJ2-7	NA
CASRGGDSYEQYF	TGTGCCAGCAGAGGGGGAGACTCCTACGAGCAGTACTTC	NA	TRBV6-1	TRBJ2-7	NA
CSVGQGAALDTEAFF	TGTTCGGTGGGACAGGGGGCCGCCCTGGACACTGAAGCTTTCTTT	TRBD1	TRBV6-1	TRBJ1-1	NA
CASSGTSGRRHTQYF	TGTGCCAGCAGTGGGACTAGCGGGAGGAGACATACGCAGTATTTT	TRBD2	TRBV27	TRBJ2-3	NA
CATSLVNERLVGADTQYF	TGTGCCACCAGCCTCGTTAATGAAAGACTAGTTGGGGCAGATACGCAGTATTTT	NA	TRBV15	TRBJ2-3	once
CASSFLASGGYEQYF	TGTGCCAGCAGTTTTCTCGCTAGCGGAGGGTACGAGCAGTACTTC	TRBD2	TRBV27	TRBJ2-7	NA
CASSQEPLNTGELFF	TGCGCCAGCAGCCAGGAACCACTAAACACCGGGGAGCTGTTTTTT	NA	TRBV4-1	TRBJ2-2	NA
CASSLGTGSEAFF	TGTGCCAGCAGCTTAGGCACAGGCAGCGAAGCTTTCTTT	NA	TRBV7-6	TRBJ1-1	once